The rows below give T cell receptor beta chains drawn from one sample of a study of CD8+ T cells in alopecia areata. TCRdb keeps only in-frame clones here, not all; method: immunoSEQ multiplex PCR. There are 150,000 to 200,000 clones in the sample; around 58% occur only once, and over 9.5% lies in the top ten. Here the sequenced sample was CD8+ T cells sorted from blood, taken at week 24, from a patient treated with tofacitinib. These TCRs come from a human donor with alopecia areata. CDR3s include the opening cysteine and the closing phenylalanine or tryptophan. The D gene is left open where the match is weak. Rows may omit the clone size; those that give it use once, few, many or a size class.

>TRBV4-1|NA|TRBJ2-6|NA
TGCGCCAGCAGCCTCAGTAGGAGCTCTGGGGCCAACGTCCTGACTTTC
CASSLSRSSGANVLTF
>TRBV6-6|TRBD1|TRBJ1-4|few
TGTGCCAGCAGCCTAGGGACAGCAATAGTTAATGAAAAACTGTTTTTT
CASSLGTAIVNEKLFF
>TRBV5-8|TRBD1|TRBJ1-5|NA
TGTGCCAGCAGCCGGGGGACAGGGGGCAGTCAGCCCCAGCATTTT
CASSRGTGGSQPQHF
>TRBV10-3|NA|TRBJ2-3|few
TGTGCCATCAGCTATGGGCGTCTCGAGATGTGCGGTACGCAGTATTTT
CAISYGRLEMCGTQYF
>TRBV5-1|NA|TRBJ2-1|few
TGCGCCAGCAGCTTGGGAACTAGCAAGTACAATGAGCAGTTCTTC
CASSLGTSKYNEQFF
>TRBV2|TRBD2|TRBJ2-2|NA
TGTGCCAGCAGTGAAAGGACGGGGGGGCTCACCGGGGAGCTGTTTTTT
CASSERTGGLTGELFF
>TRBV13|TRBD2|TRBJ2-7|NA
TGTGCCAGCAGCTCCCTAGCAGAGCGGGGGGGCTACGAGCAGTACTTC
CASSSLAERGGYEQYF
>TRBV15|NA|TRBJ1-2|NA
TGTGCCACCAGCAGAGATAGAAACAGCCCCTATGGCTACACCTTC
CATSRDRNSPYGYTF
>TRBV7-2|NA|TRBJ2-7|NA
TGTGCCAGCCGGTTGAACGGACCTTACGAGCAGTACTTC
CASRLNGPYEQYF
>TRBV4-1|NA|TRBJ1-2|NA
TGCGCCAGCAGCCAAGGGACCCCGGGGGAGAATGGCTACACCTTC
CASSQGTPGENGYTF
>TRBV4-1|NA|TRBJ1-5|NA
TGCGCCAGCAGCCAAGTGGGAGGAGGGCAGCCCCAGCATTTT
CASSQVGGGQPQHF
>TRBV29-1|NA|TRBJ2-2|NA
TGCAGCGCCCCCGGAGGGGGGAACACCGGGGAGCTGTTTTTT
CSAPGGGNTGELFF
>TRBV5-6|NA|TRBJ1-1|NA
TGTGCCAGCAGCTTTGGGGTCACTGAAGCTTTCTTT
CASSFGVTEAFF
>TRBV6-1|NA|TRBJ2-3|NA
TGTGCCAGCAGTGTTTACAGAGCAGACACAGATACGCAGTATTTT
CASSVYRADTDTQYF
>TRBV13|TRBD2|TRBJ2-5|few
TGTGCCAGCAGCCCCCGCGGGCTAGCGGGGGTTCAAGAGACCCAGTACTTC
CASSPRGLAGVQETQYF
>TRBV25-1|NA|TRBJ2-1|NA
TGTGCCAGCAGTGCGGCAGGTTCCTACAATGAGCAGTTCTTC
CASSAAGSYNEQFF
>TRBV30|NA|TRBJ1-3|NA
TGTGCCGCTCTGGTGGGGAACACCATATATTTT
CAALVGNTIYF
>TRBV9|NA|TRBJ1-2|NA
TGTGCCAGCAGCCTCGGACAGCCCCTTATCTATGGCTACACCTTC
CASSLGQPLIYGYTF
>TRBV19|NA|TRBJ2-2|NA
TGTGCCAGTAGTGATCCGGGACACTACACCGGGGAGCTGTTTTTT
CASSDPGHYTGELFF
>TRBV5-6|NA|TRBJ2-7|few
TGTGCCAGCAGCGTCAGCTACGAGCAGTACTTC
CASSVSYEQYF
>TRBV14|TRBD2|TRBJ2-7|NA
TGTGCCAGCAGCAGACTAGCGGGGGACTACGAGCAGTACTTC
CASSRLAGDYEQYF
>TRBV7-9|NA|TRBJ1-1|NA
TGTGCCAGCAGCTCCTGGTTGGGCACTGAAGCTTTCTTT
CASSSWLGTEAFF
>TRBV5-1|TRBD1|TRBJ1-6|once
TGCGCCAGCACGCCCTCAGCTATGGGACAGGGTGATTCACCCCTCCACTTT
CASTPSAMGQGDSPLHF
>TRBV5-6|NA|TRBJ1-1|NA
TGTGCCAGCAGCTTGGGTAGACAGGAAGCTTTCTTT
CASSLGRQEAFF
>TRBV11-2|TRBD1|TRBJ1-4|NA
TGTGCCAGCAGCTTAATGGGGACAGGGGACGGAAAACTGTTTTTT
CASSLMGTGDGKLFF
>TRBV30|TRBD1|TRBJ1-2|few
TGTGCCTGGAGTGCCGAAAAAGGGGGCCTGACCTATGGCTACACCTTC
CAWSAEKGGLTYGYTF
>TRBV29-1|TRBD1|TRBJ1-1|few
TGCAGCGTTGAATCGGGGACAGGGAGACGAACTGAAGCTTTCTTT
CSVESGTGRRTEAFF